The T cell receptor beta chain under discussion was sequenced for a study of T cell repertoires in cytomegalovirus infection. Study-level information: Matching HLA type, along with CMV infection, was indicated by public TCR beta signatures.

This clonotype came up a few times. As yet, its antigen is unknown. TCRdb fed the reads into MiXCR, producing one record per CDR3 protein. The sample lists 200,000 or so distinct CDR3 sequences, approximately 30% occurring once. Whole-study findings and limits: Cumulative frequency of public TCR beta families picked out carriers of CMV plus the relevant HLA.

The TCR was taken from a human donor in good health (CMV status not recorded). Some clones in this sample may be carry-over from other donors' samples. Specimen: PBMCs.

The CDR3 sequence is CASSELRLNTEAFF. The DNA for the CDR3 is TGTGCCAGCAGTGAACTGCGATTGAACACTGAAGCTTTCTTT. The rearrangement joins TRBV2 to TRBJ1-1; no reliable D call. V lost 2 bases to trimming and J lost 0 bases, with 7 bases between them. From germline, CDR1 is SNHLY and CDR2 FYNNEI. CDR3 length: 14 amino acids.